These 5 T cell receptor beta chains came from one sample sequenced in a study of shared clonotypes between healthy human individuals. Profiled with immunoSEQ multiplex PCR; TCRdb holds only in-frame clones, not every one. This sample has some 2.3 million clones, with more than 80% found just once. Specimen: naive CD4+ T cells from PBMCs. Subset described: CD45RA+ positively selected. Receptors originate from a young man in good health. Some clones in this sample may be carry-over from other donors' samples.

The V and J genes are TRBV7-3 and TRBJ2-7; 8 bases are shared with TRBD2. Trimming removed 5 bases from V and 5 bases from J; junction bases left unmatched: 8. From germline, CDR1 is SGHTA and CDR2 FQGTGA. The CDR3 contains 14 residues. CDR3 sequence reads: CASSHGTSLNEQYF. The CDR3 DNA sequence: TGTGCCAGCAGCCATGGGACTAGTCTGAACGAGCAGTACTTC.

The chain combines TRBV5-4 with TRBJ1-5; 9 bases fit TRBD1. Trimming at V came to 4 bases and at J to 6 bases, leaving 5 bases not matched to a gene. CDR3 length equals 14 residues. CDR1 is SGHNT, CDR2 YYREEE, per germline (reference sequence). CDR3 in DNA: TGTGCCAGCAGCCCGGACAGGGGTGGTCAGCCCCAGCATTTT. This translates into CASSPDRGGQPQHF.

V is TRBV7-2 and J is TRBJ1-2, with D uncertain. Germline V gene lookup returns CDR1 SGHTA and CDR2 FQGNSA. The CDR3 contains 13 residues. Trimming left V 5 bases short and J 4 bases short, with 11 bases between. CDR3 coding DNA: TGTGCCAGCAGCGTTGGGATATTCTATGGCTACACCTTC. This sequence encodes CASSVGIFYGYTF.

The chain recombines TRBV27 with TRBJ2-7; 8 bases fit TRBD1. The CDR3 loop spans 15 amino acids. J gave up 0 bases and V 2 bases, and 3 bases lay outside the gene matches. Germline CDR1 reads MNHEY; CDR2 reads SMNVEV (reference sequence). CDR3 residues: CASSLNRGSSYEQYF. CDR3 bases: TGTGCCAGCAGTTTAAACAGGGGGAGCTCCTACGAGCAGTACTTC.

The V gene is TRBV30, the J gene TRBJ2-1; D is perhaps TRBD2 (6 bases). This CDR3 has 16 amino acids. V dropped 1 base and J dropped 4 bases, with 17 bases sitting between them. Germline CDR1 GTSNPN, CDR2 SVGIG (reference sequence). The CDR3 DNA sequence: TGTGCCTGGAGTGGGGGGGTGTGGCGTGTTTACAATGAGCAGTTCTTC. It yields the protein CAWSGGVWRVYNEQFF.